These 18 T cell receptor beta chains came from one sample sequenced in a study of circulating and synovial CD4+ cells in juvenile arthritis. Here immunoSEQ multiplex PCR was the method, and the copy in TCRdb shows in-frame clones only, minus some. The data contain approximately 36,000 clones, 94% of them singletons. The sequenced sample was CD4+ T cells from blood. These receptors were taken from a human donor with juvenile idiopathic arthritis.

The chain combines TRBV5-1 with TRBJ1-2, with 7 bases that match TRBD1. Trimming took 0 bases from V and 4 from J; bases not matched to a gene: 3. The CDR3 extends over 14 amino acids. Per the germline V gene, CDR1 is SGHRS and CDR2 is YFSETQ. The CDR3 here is CASSLGQGTYGYTF. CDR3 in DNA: TGCGCCAGCAGCTTGGGACAGGGAACCTATGGCTACACCTTC.

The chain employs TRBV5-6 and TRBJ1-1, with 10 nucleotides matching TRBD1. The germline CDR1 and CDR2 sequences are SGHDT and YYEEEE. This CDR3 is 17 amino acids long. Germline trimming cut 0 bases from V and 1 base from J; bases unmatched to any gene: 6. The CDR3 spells CASSLALGTGANTEAFF. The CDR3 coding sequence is TGTGCCAGCAGCTTGGCCCTAGGGACAGGGGCGAACACTGAAGCTTTCTTT.

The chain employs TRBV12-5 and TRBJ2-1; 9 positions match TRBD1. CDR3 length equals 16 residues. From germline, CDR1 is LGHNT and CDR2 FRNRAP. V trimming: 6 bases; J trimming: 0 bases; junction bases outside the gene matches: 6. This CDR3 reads CASGLGQGSSYNEQFF. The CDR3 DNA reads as TGTGCTAGTGGCCTCGGACAGGGGAGCTCCTACAATGAGCAGTTCTTC.

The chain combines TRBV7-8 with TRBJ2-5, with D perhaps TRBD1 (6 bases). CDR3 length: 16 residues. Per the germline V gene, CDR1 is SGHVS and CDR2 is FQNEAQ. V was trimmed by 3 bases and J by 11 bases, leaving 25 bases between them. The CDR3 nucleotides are TGTGCCAGCAGCTTTATTAGTGCCGAGCCTAGGGGGAAGCAGTACTTC. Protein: CASSFISAEPRGKQYF. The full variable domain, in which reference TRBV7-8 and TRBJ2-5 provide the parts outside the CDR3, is GAGVSQSPRYKVAKRGQDVALRCDPISGHVSLFWYQQALGQGPEFLTYFQNEAQLDKSGLPSDRFFAERPEGSVSTLKIQRTQQEDSAVYLCASSFISAEPRGKQYFGPGTRLLVL.

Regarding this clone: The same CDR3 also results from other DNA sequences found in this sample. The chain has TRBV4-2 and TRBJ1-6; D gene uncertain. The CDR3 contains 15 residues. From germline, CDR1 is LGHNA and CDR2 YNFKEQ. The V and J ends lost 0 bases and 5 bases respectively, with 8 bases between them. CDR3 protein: CASSQEVRDNSPLHF. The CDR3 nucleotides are TGTGCCAGCAGCCAAGAGGTGAGGGATAATTCACCCCTCCACTTT.

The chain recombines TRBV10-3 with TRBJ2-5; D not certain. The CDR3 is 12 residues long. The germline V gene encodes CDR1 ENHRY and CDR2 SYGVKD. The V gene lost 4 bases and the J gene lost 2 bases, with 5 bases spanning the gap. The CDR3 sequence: CAISGSQETQYF. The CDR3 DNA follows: TGTGCCATCAGTGGCAGTCAAGAGACCCAGTACTTC.

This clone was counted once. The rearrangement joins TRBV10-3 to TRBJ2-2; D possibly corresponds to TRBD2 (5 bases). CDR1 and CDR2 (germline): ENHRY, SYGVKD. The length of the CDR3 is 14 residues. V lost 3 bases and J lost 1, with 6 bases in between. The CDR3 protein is CAISEGGNTGELFF. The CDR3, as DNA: TGTGCCATCAGTGAAGGAGGGAACACCGGGGAGCTGTTTTTT.

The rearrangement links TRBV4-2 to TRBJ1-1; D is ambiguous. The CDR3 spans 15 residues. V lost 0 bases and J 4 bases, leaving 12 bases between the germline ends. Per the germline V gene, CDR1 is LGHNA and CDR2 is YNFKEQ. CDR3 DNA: TGTGCCAGCAGCCAAGAATTCAGGCAAGCCACTGAAGCTTTCTTT. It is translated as CASSQEFRQATEAFF.

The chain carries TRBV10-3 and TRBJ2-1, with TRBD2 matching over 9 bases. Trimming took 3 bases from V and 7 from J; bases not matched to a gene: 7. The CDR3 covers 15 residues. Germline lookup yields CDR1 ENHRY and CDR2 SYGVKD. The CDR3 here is CAISELAGGHNEQFF. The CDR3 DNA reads TGTGCCATCAGTGAACTTGCGGGGGGGCATAATGAGCAGTTCTTC.

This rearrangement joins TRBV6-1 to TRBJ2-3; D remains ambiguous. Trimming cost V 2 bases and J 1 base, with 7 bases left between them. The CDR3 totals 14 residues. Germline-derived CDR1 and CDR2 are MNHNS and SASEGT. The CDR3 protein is CASSEYPGTDTQYF. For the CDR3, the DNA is TGTGCCAGCAGTGAATACCCAGGCACAGATACGCAGTATTTT.

The CDR3 bases are TGTGCCAGCAGTGAGGAGACTCCCTACGAGCAGTACTTC. Amino acids: CASSEETPYEQYF. The chain has TRBV2 and TRBJ2-7; no firm D call. This CDR3 contains 13 residues. With 3 bases removed from V and 2 bases from J, the gap between germline ends came to 8 bases. CDR1 and CDR2 from the germline V gene are SNHLY and FYNNEI.

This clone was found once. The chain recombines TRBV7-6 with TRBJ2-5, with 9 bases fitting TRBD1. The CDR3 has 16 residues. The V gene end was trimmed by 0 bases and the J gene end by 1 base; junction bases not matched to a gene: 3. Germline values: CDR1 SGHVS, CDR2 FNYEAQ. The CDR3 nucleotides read TGTGCCAGCAGCTTAGCGACAGGGGGGATCCAAGAGACCCAGTACTTC. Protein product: CASSLATGGIQETQYF.

The CDR3 DNA reads TGTGCCAGCTCACCACCGGTGGCCGGGACAGGGATGGATGAGCAGTTCTTC. Amino acid sequence: CASSPPVAGTGMDEQFF. The V call is TRBV18, the J call TRBJ2-1, with 9 nucleotides matching TRBD1. The germline gives CDR1 KGHSH, CDR2 LQKENI. V shed 0 bases, J shed 8 bases, and the junction held 11 bases outside the gene matches. The CDR3 spans 17 residues. Drawing the rest from reference TRBV18 and TRBJ2-1, the complete variable domain is NAGVMQNPRHLVRRRGQEARLRCSPMKGHSHVYWYRQLPEEGLKFMVYLQKENIIDESGMPKERFSAEFPKEGPSILRIQQVVRGDSAAYFCASSPPVAGTGMDEQFFGPGTRLTVL.

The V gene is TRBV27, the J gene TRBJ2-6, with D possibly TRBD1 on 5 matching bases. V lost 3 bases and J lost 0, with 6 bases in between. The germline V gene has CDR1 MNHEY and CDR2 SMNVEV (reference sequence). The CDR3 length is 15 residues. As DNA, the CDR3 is TGTGCCAGCAGTTTTGACAGCTCTGGGGCCAACGTCCTGACTTTC. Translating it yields CASSFDSSGANVLTF.

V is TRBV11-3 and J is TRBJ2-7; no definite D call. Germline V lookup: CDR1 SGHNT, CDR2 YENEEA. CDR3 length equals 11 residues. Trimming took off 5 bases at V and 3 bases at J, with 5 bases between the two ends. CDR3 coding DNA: TGTGCCAGCAGCATGAGCTACGAGCAGTACTTC. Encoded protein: CASSMSYEQYF.

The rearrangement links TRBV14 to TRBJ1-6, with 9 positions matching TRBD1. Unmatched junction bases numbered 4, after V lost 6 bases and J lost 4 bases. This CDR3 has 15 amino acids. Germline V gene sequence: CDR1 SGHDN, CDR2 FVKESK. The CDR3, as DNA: TGTGCCAGCAGTCGGGACAGGGTGTATAATTCACCCCTCCACTTT. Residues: CASSRDRVYNSPLHF.

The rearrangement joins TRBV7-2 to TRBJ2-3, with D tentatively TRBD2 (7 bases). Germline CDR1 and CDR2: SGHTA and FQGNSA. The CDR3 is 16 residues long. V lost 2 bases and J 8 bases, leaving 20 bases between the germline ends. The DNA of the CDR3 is TGTGCCAGCAGCTTAAGTTGGGCGGGGGCGGCGGGTACGCAGTATTTT. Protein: CASSLSWAGAAGTQYF.

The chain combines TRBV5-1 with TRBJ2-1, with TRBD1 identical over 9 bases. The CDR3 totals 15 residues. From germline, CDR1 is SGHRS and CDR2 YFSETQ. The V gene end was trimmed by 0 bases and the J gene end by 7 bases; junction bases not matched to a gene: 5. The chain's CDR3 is CASSLEGTGRNEQFF. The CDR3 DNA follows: TGCGCCAGCAGCTTGGAAGGGACAGGGCGAAATGAGCAGTTCTTC. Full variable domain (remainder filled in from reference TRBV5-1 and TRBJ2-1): KAGVTQTPRYLIKTRGQQVTLSCSPISGHRSVSWYQQTPGQGLQFLFEYFSETQRNKGNFPGRFSGRQFSNSRSEMNVSTLELGDSALYLCASSLEGTGRNEQFFGPGTRLTVL.